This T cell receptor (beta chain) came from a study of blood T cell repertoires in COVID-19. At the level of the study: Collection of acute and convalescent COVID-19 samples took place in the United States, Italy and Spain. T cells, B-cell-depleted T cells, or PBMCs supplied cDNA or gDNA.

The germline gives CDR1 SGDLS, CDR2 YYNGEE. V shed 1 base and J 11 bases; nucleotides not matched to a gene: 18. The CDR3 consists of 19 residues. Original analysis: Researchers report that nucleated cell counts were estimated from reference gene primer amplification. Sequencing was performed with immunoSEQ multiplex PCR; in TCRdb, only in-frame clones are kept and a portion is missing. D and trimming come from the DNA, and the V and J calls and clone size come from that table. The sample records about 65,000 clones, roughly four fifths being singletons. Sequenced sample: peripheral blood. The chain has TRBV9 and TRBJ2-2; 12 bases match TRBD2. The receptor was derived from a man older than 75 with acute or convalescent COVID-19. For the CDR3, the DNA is TGTGCCAGCAGCGTACTCCCACTCGGACTAGCGGGGAGAGGGGGAGAGCTGTTTTTT. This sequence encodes CASSVLPLGLAGRGGELFF.